The source of this TCR beta chain is a study of vaccination and CD4 T cells after COVID-19. Overall study: The convalescent group had six males, four females, seven Caucasians, two Asians, one multiracial.

The Oncomine TCR Beta short-read assay generated sequence data from the DNA of cultured CD4+ T cells. TCRdb reanalysed the PCR reads using MiXCR and keeps one entry per CDR3 protein. The sample includes under 20,000 distinct CDR3 sequences, 48% of them seen just once. The CDR3 covers 14 residues. Trimming cost V 1 base and J 3 bases, with 8 bases left between them. Looked up from germline, CDR1 is SGHDT and CDR2 is YYEEEE. As for treatment: approximately 11-day PBMC culture with coronavirus spike peptide pools or control peptides (ViraFEST assay). Worth noting for this clonotype: The antigen is not known.

The TCR comes from a human donor who had recovered from COVID-19. Source: CD4+ T cells from blood, cultured in vitro, taken before SARS-CoV-2 vaccination. J is TRBJ1-5 and V is TRBV5-6; no firm D call. CDR3 sequence (DNA): TGTGCCAGCAGCTTGCGGCAGAACAATCAGCCCCAGCATTTT. Amino acid sequence: CASSLRQNNQPQHF.